These T cell receptor beta chains were read from a single sample in a study of cytomegalovirus exposure and HLA in healthy donors. Some clones are missing from TCRdb's copy, which holds only in-frame ones; the method was immunoSEQ multiplex PCR. This table has some 160,000 clones, 80% appearing once. The sequencing sample was made of PBMCs. Source of these receptors: a male donor in good health and CMV-seropositive. Both conserved end residues are part of each CDR3. Fields, in order: V gene, CDR3 protein.

V gene: TRBV15; CDR3 protein: CATSSGGRALVDIQYF
V gene: TRBV19; CDR3 protein: CASSTQGKGYGYTF
V gene: TRBV19; CDR3 protein: CASSIDRVPIISNQPQHF
V gene: TRBV4-2; CDR3 protein: CASSQEGGLANTGELFF
V gene: TRBV5-1; CDR3 protein: CASSSTRGQLNNEQFF
V gene: TRBV5-1; CDR3 protein: CASSRGQGDSGYTF
V gene: TRBV6-5; CDR3 protein: CASSGGRGYEQYF
V gene: TRBV27; CDR3 protein: CASSSLAEETQYF
V gene: TRBV28; CDR3 protein: CASRSLKGGEATNEKLFF
V gene: TRBV2; CDR3 protein: CASMGGASTGELFF
V gene: TRBV15; CDR3 protein: CATSGKGQGSSYNEQFF
V gene: TRBV5-4; CDR3 protein: CASSRQLAGENEQYF
V gene: TRBV7-9; CDR3 protein: CSSSLEGFASGTDTQYF
V gene: TRBV15; CDR3 protein: CATSSTGQGARNIQYF
V gene: TRBV6-5; CDR3 protein: CANPPPGLNEQFF
V gene: TRBV4-3; CDR3 protein: CASSQMTSGSREREQFF
V gene: TRBV19; CDR3 protein: CASSTDTPRLAGERYNEQFF
V gene: TRBV5-8; CDR3 protein: CASSRGLAGGVTGELFF
V gene: TRBV4-3; CDR3 protein: CASSQVSSGNNEQYF
V gene: TRBV19; CDR3 protein: CASSPRQGAVSYEQYF
V gene: TRBV11-2; CDR3 protein: CASTLTGLNTEAFF
V gene: TRBV19; CDR3 protein: CASSLAGSNEQFF
V gene: TRBV25-1; CDR3 protein: CASWAQEGEQYF
V gene: TRBV6-5; CDR3 protein: CASTLWAGGVEQYF
V gene: TRBV19; CDR3 protein: CASSIDGSYSNQPQHF
V gene: TRBV7-9; CDR3 protein: CASSEGPEAFF
V gene: TRBV11-3; CDR3 protein: CASSPLSGGPGEQYF
V gene: TRBV28; CDR3 protein: CASRLQGDGYGYTF
V gene: TRBV27; CDR3 protein: CASSLLGRDGYTF
V gene: TRBV7-9; CDR3 protein: CASSLDRGHGEQFF
V gene: TRBV28; CDR3 protein: CASSVGQGWNEQFF